The next 21 T cell receptor beta chains were all read from a single sample in a study of blood T cell repertoires in COVID-19 (TCRdb year 2020). To prepare the library, the immunoSEQ multiplex PCR assay was applied. Sourced from immuneACCESS, this table was stored by TCRdb with only in-frame sequences that have V and J called. A share of the clones is absent; for the studies checked, an unresolved V gene accounts for under half, and the remainder has no known explanation. In this sample the table shows about 260,000 clones, around 90% of which occur a single time. Over 2% of the sample rests with the top ten. Sequencing was carried out using peripheral blood. Receptors were obtained from a woman aged 45-65 years who had recovered from COVID-19.

Details on this clone: The sample carries other DNA sequences with the same CDR3. The chain carries TRBV9 and TRBJ2-7; 7 nucleotides agree with TRBD1. V was pared by 2 bases and J by 0 bases, with 5 bases of the junction left unmatched. Germline CDR1 SGDLS, CDR2 YYNGEE. The CDR3 length is 15 residues. Here the CDR3 reads CASSVGTASSYEQYF. The CDR3 nucleotides read TGTGCCAGCAGCGTCGGGACAGCCTCCTCCTACGAGCAGTACTTC.

The CDR3 coding sequence is TGTGCCAGCAGCTTATCAGGGGACTATGGCTACACCTTC. It codes for CASSLSGDYGYTF. The chain has TRBV7-2 and TRBJ1-2; D is perhaps TRBD1 (6 bases). V was shortened by 2 bases and J by 3 bases, with 7 bases between the two germline ends. This CDR3 is built from 13 residues. Germline-derived CDR1 and CDR2 are SGHTA and FQGNSA. Drawing the rest from reference TRBV7-2 and TRBJ1-2, the complete variable domain is GAGVSQSPSNKVTEKGKDVELRCDPISGHTALYWYRQSLGQGLEFLIYFQGNSAPDKSGLPSDRFSAERTGGSVSTLTIQRTQQEDSAVYLCASSLSGDYGYTFGSGTRLTVV.

The chain combines TRBV11-2 with TRBJ1-5; no clear D. CDR3 length: 15 residues. CDR1 is SGHAT, CDR2 FQNNGV, per germline. V lost 1 base, J lost 1 base, and 8 bases lay in between. CDR3 amino acids: CASSLGTLSNQPQHF. In DNA form, the CDR3 reads TGTGCCAGCAGCTTAGGAACACTAAGCAATCAGCCCCAGCATTTT.

The chain employs TRBV7-2 and TRBJ2-3, with 8 positions matching TRBD2. This CDR3 region has 15 residues. In germline, CDR1 is SGHTA, CDR2 FQGNSA. J gave up 3 bases and V 5 bases, and 7 bases lay outside the gene matches. The CDR3 spells CASSPSGSRTDTQYF. The CDR3 DNA is TGTGCCAGCAGCCCCAGCGGGAGTAGGACAGATACGCAGTATTTT.

The chain is built from TRBV19 and TRBJ2-4, with 9 bases that match TRBD2. There are 19 residues in the CDR3. Germline loops: CDR1 LNHDA, CDR2 SQIVND (reference sequence). Trimming took 5 bases from V and 0 from J; bases not matched to a gene: 14. DNA of the CDR3: TGTGCCAGTAGTTTGTTAGCGGGAGCAATCCCGCCAGCCAAAAACATTCAGTACTTC. It translates to CASSLLAGAIPPAKNIQYF.

The J gene is TRBJ1-1, the V gene TRBV4-2; no definite D call. The CDR3 length is 15 residues. Germline CDR1 is LGHNA and CDR2 is YNFKEQ. The germline V and J ends were trimmed by 4 bases and 0 bases, with 12 bases remaining between them. The CDR3 sequence is CASSLEEQLNTEAFF. The CDR3 DNA sequence: TGTGCCAGCAGCCTAGAGGAACAGTTGAACACTGAAGCTTTCTTT.

This chain uses TRBV4-2 with TRBJ2-2; D unclear. CDR1 and CDR2 from the germline V gene are LGHNA and YNFKEQ. V lost 8 bases and J 0 bases, leaving 13 bases between the germline ends. This CDR3 spans 15 amino acids. CDR3 coding DNA: TGTGCCAGCTCCCGGCGCGGCCCGAACACCGGGGAGCTGTTTTTT. This encodes CASSRRGPNTGELFF.

The chain has TRBV7-2 and TRBJ2-3; D possibly corresponds to TRBD1 (5 bases). In germline, CDR1 is SGHTA, CDR2 FQGNSA. The CDR3 runs to 13 residues. Trimming stripped 3 bases from V and 6 bases from J, with 10 bases between. CDR3 sequence reads: CASSFGGADTQYF. CDR3 nucleotides: TGTGCCAGCAGCTTCGGTGGGGCGGATACGCAGTATTTT.

V is TRBV9 and J is TRBJ2-7; 7 nucleotides match TRBD2. The CDR3 is 13 residues long. After removal of 3 bases from V and 6 bases from J, the junction contained 6 bases not matched to a gene. CDR1 and CDR2 from the germline V gene are SGDLS and YYNGEE. The CDR3 region has the DNA TGTGCCAGCAGCGGGACTAGTGCGTCCGAGCAGTACTTC. It translates to CASSGTSASEQYF.

V and J are TRBV7-2 and TRBJ1-2; TRBD1 agrees at 9 bases. Germline V lookup: CDR1 SGHTA, CDR2 FQGNSA. J lost 4 bases, V lost 1 base, and 7 bases had no gene match. This CDR3 comprises 16 residues. CDR3 nucleotides: TGTGCCAGCAGCTTAGGTTGGGACAGGGAACGCTATGGCTACACCTTC. It is translated as CASSLGWDRERYGYTF. The whole variable domain, remainder taken from reference TRBV7-2 and TRBJ1-2, is GAGVSQSPSNKVTEKGKDVELRCDPISGHTALYWYRQSLGQGLEFLIYFQGNSAPDKSGLPSDRFSAERTGGSVSTLTIQRTQQEDSAVYLCASSLGWDRERYGYTFGSGTRLTVV.

This rearrangement joins TRBV30 to TRBJ1-5; a possible D gene is TRBD1 (6 bases). The germline V gene encodes CDR1 GTSNPN and CDR2 SVGIG (reference sequence). CDR3 length: 14 amino acids. With 3 bases removed from V and 6 bases from J, the gap between germline ends came to 15 bases. CDR3 region: CAWSSQGGSQPQHF. The CDR3 DNA is TGTGCCTGGAGCTCCCAAGGGGGAAGTCAGCCCCAGCATTTT. Based on the CDR3 plus reference TRBV30 and TRBJ1-5, the full variable domain is SQTIHQWPATLVQPVGSPLSLECTVEGTSNPNLYWYRQAAGRGLQLLFYSVGIGQISSEVPQNLSASRPQDRQFILSSKKLLLSDSGFYLCAWSSQGGSQPQHFGDGTRLSIL.

The chain combines TRBV7-2 with TRBJ2-7; no reliable D call. V was trimmed by 6 bases and J by 5 bases, leaving 14 bases between them. Per the germline V gene, CDR1 is SGHTA and CDR2 is FQGNSA. The CDR3 has 13 residues. CDR3 residues: CASRQRTVNEQYF. CDR3 in DNA: TGTGCCAGCAGACAACGTACAGTGAACGAGCAGTACTTC.

This chain connects TRBV6-6 to TRBJ1-3; TRBD1 matches at 9 bases. V trimming: 7 bases; J trimming: 6 bases; junction bases outside the gene matches: 7. The germline CDR1 and CDR2 sequences are MNHNY and SVGAGI (reference sequence). The CDR3 runs 14 residues. This CDR3 reads CASNPGQGENTIYF. For the CDR3, the DNA is TGTGCCAGCAACCCGGGACAGGGTGAAAACACCATATATTTT.

CDR3 region: CASSLTLSGRTNTGELFF. In nucleotides, the CDR3 is TGTGCCAGCAGCTTAACGCTTAGCGGGAGGACGAACACCGGGGAGCTGTTTTTT. The chain recombines TRBV7-3 with TRBJ2-2; 10 bases are shared with TRBD2. Germline trimming cut 0 bases from V and 0 bases from J; bases unmatched to any gene: 4. Germline assignment: CDR1 SGHTA and CDR2 FQGTGA. The CDR3 is made up of 18 amino acids.

The chain joins TRBV10-3 to TRBJ2-7; 9 bases fit TRBD1. V was pared by 11 bases and J by 2 bases, with 4 bases of the junction left unmatched. There are 12 residues in the CDR3. Per the germline V gene, CDR1 is ENHRY and CDR2 is SYGVKD. The CDR3 spells CAAGQGTYEQYF. For the CDR3, the DNA is TGTGCCGCGGGACAGGGTACCTACGAGCAGTACTTC.

The rearrangement joins TRBV7-2 to TRBJ1-1, with unresolved D. The CDR3 runs 13 residues. V gave up 2 bases and J gave up 2 bases, with 6 bases separating them. Germline CDR1 is SGHTA and CDR2 is FQGNSA. The chain's CDR3 is CASSLIRNTEAFF. The CDR3 nucleotides are TGTGCCAGCAGCTTAATTCGTAACACTGAAGCTTTCTTT.

In its sample, this clone was seen once. This rearrangement joins TRBV5-1 to TRBJ2-1; 10 bases fit TRBD2. The V gene end was trimmed by 4 bases and the J gene end by 4 bases; junction bases not matched to a gene: 5. This CDR3 comprises 15 residues. Germline CDR1 and CDR2: SGHRS and YFSETQ. The CDR3 region is CASSGGLAEYNEQFF. In DNA form, the CDR3 reads TGCGCCAGCAGCGGAGGACTAGCGGAATACAATGAGCAGTTCTTC.

The chain combines TRBV9 with TRBJ2-1; weak D call: TRBD1 (6 bases). There are 14 residues in the CDR3. Germline V CDR1 and CDR2: SGDLS, YYNGEE. V was trimmed by 4 bases and J by 5 bases, leaving 13 bases between them. In DNA, the CDR3 is TGTGCCAGCAGCCTCTACGGACAGCACAATGAGCAGTTCTTC. It is translated as CASSLYGQHNEQFF.

The chain has TRBV11-2 and TRBJ1-2; D uncertain. Trimming took 5 bases from V and 1 from J, leaving 11 bases between them. Germline CDR1 and CDR2: SGHAT and FQNNGV. This CDR3 is built from 14 residues. Here the CDR3 reads CASSPQAFNYGYTF. CDR3 coding DNA: TGTGCCAGCAGCCCTCAGGCGTTTAACTATGGCTACACCTTC.

The genes are TRBV2 and TRBJ2-3; tentatively, D is TRBD2 (6 bases). The germline V gene encodes CDR1 SNHLY and CDR2 FYNNEI. The ends were cut back, 3 bases at V and 2 bases at J, with 12 bases in the middle. The CDR3 is made up of 15 amino acids. CDR3 in DNA: TGTGCCAGCAGTGACAGGCGGGGTAACACAGATACGCAGTATTTT. Amino acid sequence: CASSDRRGNTDTQYF.

The chain links TRBV6-1 to TRBJ2-1; TRBD1 is a possible D gene (5 bases). Germline CDR1 MNHNS, CDR2 SASEGT. This CDR3 contains 16 residues. Between the trimmed V and J ends, which lost 3 bases and 8 bases, there was a span of 20 bases. The CDR3 protein is CASSDPGAGRMYEQFF. The CDR3 coding sequence is TGTGCCAGCAGTGACCCTGGGGCCGGTCGAATGTATGAGCAGTTCTTC.